This TCR beta chain appears in the sequencing data of a study of control samples from healthy donors and cancer patients. The CDR3 contains 14 residues. Deletions cut 4 bases from V and 4 bases from J, with 13 bases between. Germline CDR1 reads MGHDK; CDR2 reads SYGVNS. Repertoires were generated with immunoSEQ multiplex PCR, while TCRdb's copy carries only in-frame clones and drops some. The top ten hold 6% to 8% of the sample, which has around 5,100 clones, 84% seen once. V usage is TRBV25-1 and J usage is TRBJ1-2; D perhaps matches TRBD1 (6 bases). The sequence derives from a female donor with lung cancer. Sequenced: formalin-fixed, paraffin-embedded tissue. CDR3 protein: CASSAPQGGYGYTF. Here the CDR3 DNA reads TGTGCCAGCAGTGCGCCACAGGGAGGCTATGGCTACACCTTC.